A selection of T cell receptor beta chains follows, all from one sample in a study of T and B cells in COVID-19 patients. TCRdb reprocessed the multiplex PCR reads via MiXCR and lists one record per CDR3 protein. This sample has approximately 17,000 distinct CDR3 sequences, with over 25% found just once. The specimen sequenced was blood. Every receptor here comes from a human donor who had recovered from COVID-19. Both conserved end residues are trimmed from each CDR3.

v_call cdr3_aa
TRBV19 VSSAPTGGGLCEQF
TRBV19 ASSADSSGNTIY
TRBV6-2/TRBV6-3 ASSYGKNIQY
TRBV4-3 ASRQDSRAGELF
TRBV6-5 ASSRLGGNYGYT
TRBV27 ATWGDEKLF
TRBV5-1 ASSLVLGLEEKLF
TRBV20-1 SAYPGTSGGANTQY
TRBV6-6 ASLAGGGEKLF
TRBV7-6 ASILVGQGNSPLH
TRBV12-3/TRBV12-4 ASRPGQGLYEQY
TRBV19 ASTTRQGGSNEKLF
TRBV10-3 AISGGLANTGELF
TRBV6-5 ASSPSGVGGYT
TRBV29-1 SAGRDSYEQY
TRBV18 ASSPAGFGDEQY
TRBV19 ASSSPRQGMETQY
TRBV7-9 ASSRAGGEKLF
TRBV20-1 SATVAGGLQETQY
TRBV27 ASRAAGHLTPSSQY
TRBV6-2/TRBV6-3 ASSYRTSGGAGGGATDTQY
TRBV5-4 ASSSAPAGGFTDTQY
TRBV6-2/TRBV6-3 ASRQENTEAF
TRBV20-1 SAAELTTGELF
TRBV24-1 ATSRGTDTQY
TRBV27 ASSFGGTAEQY
TRBV18 ASSTRGGSGANVLT
TRBV27 ASSPQGLNEQY
TRBV29-1 SVFQGNEQY
TRBV18 ASSLSDSANYGYT
TRBV10-3 AISESTGDGQSYNEQF
TRBV5-4 ASSLSPTYNEQF
TRBV19 ASSMLSNQPQH
TRBV5-1 ASSFRGQQAAEQY
TRBV12-3/TRBV12-4 ASSLSGGRGDTQY
TRBV19 ASTLGQGNTEAF
TRBV6-5 ASHSWGGSNSPLH
TRBV29-1 SVEGGGVTEAF
TRBV6-1 ATGAGGGFSTDTQY
TRBV27 ASSPGTTEAF
TRBV18 ASSPTTGTDTQY
TRBV7-9 ASSPQPGGNTEAF
TRBV7-4 ASSQAHLSPPP
TRBV20-1 SADSVGSGANVLT
TRBV6-5 ASSYTPGGTEAF
TRBV29-1 SASGGRGTEAF
TRBV19 ASSAPTGTPVIWY